This paragraph reports one T cell receptor beta chain. The sample originates from a study of technical replicates of blood from several donors. Losses at the gene ends were 2 bases for V and 4 bases for J; bases not matched to a gene: 5. CDR1 is MNHNY, CDR2 SVGAGI, per germline (reference sequence). This CDR3 is built from 15 residues. Libraries were prepared by immunoSEQ multiplex PCR; TCRdb keeps only in-frame clonotypes and omits some of them. This sample has 50,000 to 70,000 clones, with less than 95% found just once. The chain couples TRBV6-6 to TRBJ2-3, with 8 bases fitting TRBD2. The receptor was isolated from a human donor in good health. Some clones in this sample may be carry-over from other donors' samples. The sample comprised PBMCs. In DNA, the CDR3 is TGTGCCAGCAGTTACGGGGGACTAGATTCAGATACGCAGTATTTT. It specifies CASSYGGLDSDTQYF.